This T cell receptor (beta chain) was obtained from a study of shared T cell receptors in the human thymus. Sequenced by immunoSEQ multiplex PCR; TCRdb stores in-frame clones only, minus some. The table includes about 540,000 clones, around 78% detected once. The germline V gene has CDR1 SGHRS and CDR2 YFSETQ. Trimming removed 0 bases from V and 7 bases from J; junction bases left unmatched: 9. The length of the CDR3 is 16 residues. The same sample was also studied in work on human thymus T cells. That work contributes: Corrective heart surgery yielded the resections from which the thymus tissue came. Both thymic and peripheral blood repertoires showed apparently biased V and J usage. Unrelated individuals had highly overlapping thymic repertoires, as reported in related research.

What was sequenced was thymocytes. J is TRBJ2-2 and V is TRBV5-1; TRBD1 agrees at 7 bases. The sequence was obtained from a boy under two years old with a congenital heart defect. CDR3 nucleotide sequence: TGCGCCAGCAGCTTGGATCAGAGGGGGCAGGGCGGGGAGCTGTTTTTT. Translated: CASSLDQRGQGGELFF.